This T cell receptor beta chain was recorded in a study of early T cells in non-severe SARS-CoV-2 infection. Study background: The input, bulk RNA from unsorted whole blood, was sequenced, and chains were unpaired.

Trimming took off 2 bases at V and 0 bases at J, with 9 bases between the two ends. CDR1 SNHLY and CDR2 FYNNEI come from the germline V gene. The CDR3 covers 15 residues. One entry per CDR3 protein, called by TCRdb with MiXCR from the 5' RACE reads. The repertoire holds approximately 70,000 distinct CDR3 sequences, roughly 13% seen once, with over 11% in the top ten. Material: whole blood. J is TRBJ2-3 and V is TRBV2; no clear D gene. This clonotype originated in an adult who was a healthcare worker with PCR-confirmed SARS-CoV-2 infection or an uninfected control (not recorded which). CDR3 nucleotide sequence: TGTGCCAGCAGTGAAAGGCAGCCAAGCACAGATACGCAGTATTTT. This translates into CASSERQPSTDTQYF.